Shown below are 14 T cell receptor beta chains from a single sample sequenced in a study of cytomegalovirus exposure and HLA in healthy donors. The PCR used 60 Vbeta and 13 Jbeta primers. TCRdb's copy holds only in-frame clones and misses some; the assay was immunoSEQ multiplex PCR. The data show roughly 140,000 clones, 80% seen once. Sequencing used PBMCs. Source of these receptors: a man aged 35 to 55 in good health and CMV-seropositive.

This chain connects TRBV5-1 to TRBJ1-1, with a weak D call TRBD1 (5 bases). Trimming stripped 0 bases from V and 4 bases from J, with 10 bases between. Germline values: CDR1 SGHRS, CDR2 YFSETQ. The CDR3 covers 14 residues. The CDR3, as DNA: TGCGCCAGCAGCTTGGGAGGGAGGGGCACTGAAGCTTTCTTT. This codes for CASSLGGRGTEAFF.

This chain connects TRBV5-8 to TRBJ2-1; TRBD1 might be the D (6 bases). Trimming cost V 6 bases and J 2 bases, with 12 bases left between them. CDR1 and CDR2 from the germline V gene are SGHTS and YDEGEE. CDR3 length equals 14 residues. The CDR3 nucleotides are TGTGCCAGCAACAGGGAGCTCACCTACAATGAGCAGTTCTTC. Protein sequence: CASNRELTYNEQFF.

This clone was detected only once. The chain carries TRBV2 and TRBJ2-6, with D maybe TRBD2 (5 bases). V lost 6 bases and J 1 base, leaving 13 bases between the germline ends. Germline CDR1 and CDR2: SNHLY and FYNNEI. The CDR3 runs to 16 residues. The CDR3 reads CASSGLSGSGANVLTF. In DNA, the CDR3 is TGTGCCAGCAGCGGCCTATCGGGGTCTGGGGCCAACGTCCTGACTTTC.

The V call is TRBV4-3, the J call TRBJ2-1; 11 nucleotides agree with TRBD2. V lost 2 bases and J lost 4; bases outside the gene matches: 4. The CDR3 consists of 16 residues. Germline V lookup: CDR1 LGHNA, CDR2 YSLEER. The CDR3 sequence: CASSQQRTSGYNEQFF. CDR3 bases: TGCGCCAGCAGCCAACAGCGGACTAGCGGGTACAATGAGCAGTTCTTC.

V and J are TRBV2 and TRBJ1-3, with 8 bases lining up with TRBD1. The CDR3 totals 15 residues. Germline loops: CDR1 SNHLY, CDR2 FYNNEI. V shed 3 bases and J 8 bases; nucleotides not matched to a gene: 9. The CDR3: CASSDRGLGLDTIYF. The CDR3 nucleotides read TGTGCCAGCAGTGACAGGGGGCTAGGTCTAGACACCATATATTTT.

The chain employs TRBV5-6 and TRBJ1-1; 12 bases map to TRBD1. After removal of 0 bases from V and 6 bases from J, the junction contained 3 bases not matched to a gene. Germline assignment: CDR1 SGHDT and CDR2 YYEEEE. The CDR3 extends over 15 amino acids. CDR3 protein: CASSLVGTGGPEAFF. The CDR3 DNA sequence: TGTGCCAGCAGCTTGGTTGGGACAGGGGGCCCTGAAGCTTTCTTT.

V is TRBV25-1 and J is TRBJ2-1; D is possibly TRBD2 (5 bases). Germline V lookup: CDR1 MGHDK, CDR2 SYGVNS. Deletions cut 10 bases from V and 0 bases from J, with 16 bases between. The CDR3 extends over 15 amino acids. The CDR3 sequence: CATTRRQSSYNEQFF. The CDR3 DNA reads TGTGCCACTACTAGGCGGCAGAGCTCCTACAATGAGCAGTTCTTC.

This clone was picked up a small number of times. The V gene is TRBV6-6, the J gene TRBJ2-7, with D possibly TRBD2 on 6 matching bases. The length of the CDR3 is 14 residues. V shed 7 bases and J shed 10 bases, with 23 bases lying between them. CDR1 and CDR2 from the germline V gene are MNHNY and SVGAGI (reference sequence). The CDR3 sequence: CASKPGLSSLIQYF. Here the CDR3 DNA reads TGTGCCAGCAAGCCGGGACTTTCCTCGCTCATACAGTACTTC.

V usage is TRBV4-1 and J usage is TRBJ2-7; 10 bases fit TRBD2. Trimming took 6 bases from V and 0 from J; bases not matched to a gene: 8. Per germline, CDR1 MGHRA and CDR2 YSYEKL. The CDR3 runs 16 residues. CDR3 loop: CASSKASGSSSYEQYF. The CDR3 DNA is TGCGCCAGCAGTAAGGCTAGCGGGAGCAGCTCCTACGAGCAGTACTTC.

This chain uses TRBV7-9 with TRBJ2-5; D gene ambiguous. TRBJ2-7 explains the end of the DNA better; the J call may be wrong. There are 13 residues in the CDR3. Germline CDR1 is SEHNR and CDR2 is FQNEAQ (reference sequence). The CDR3 bases are TGTGCCAGCAGCTTAGGAAATACCTACGAGCAGTACTTC. It yields the protein CASSLGNTYEQYF.

The V and J genes are TRBV2 and TRBJ2-3, with 9 bases aligning to TRBD1. Germline CDR1 is SNHLY and CDR2 is FYNNEI. This CDR3 region has 13 residues. V lost 8 bases and J lost 4; bases outside the gene matches: 4. The CDR3 sequence: CASEDRGPDTQYF. Here the CDR3 DNA reads TGTGCCAGCGAGGACAGGGGTCCAGATACGCAGTATTTT.

The chain carries TRBV10-3 and TRBJ1-5; tentative D call: TRBD1 (5 bases). Germline V gene data show CDR1 as ENHRY and CDR2 as SYGVKD. The CDR3 runs 13 residues. V lost 6 bases and J 2 bases, leaving 8 bases between the germline ends. CDR3 in DNA: TGTGCCATCAGCAGGGTGGGCAATCAGCCCCAGCATTTT. It specifies CAISRVGNQPQHF.

The CDR3 reads CSARTDTQYF. In nucleotides, the CDR3 is TGCAGCGCTCGCACAGATACGCAGTATTTT. The rearrangement joins TRBV29-1 to TRBJ2-3; no clear D gene. This CDR3 has 10 amino acids. Germline V lookup: CDR1 SQVTM, CDR2 ANQGSEA. V was trimmed by 7 bases and J by 1 base, leaving 3 bases between them.

This clone occurred once. CDR3 sequence reads: CASRELAGGQGHEQFF. CDR3 coding DNA: TGTGCCAGCAGGGAACTAGCGGGAGGCCAGGGGCATGAGCAGTTCTTC. This chain uses TRBV7-8 with TRBJ2-1, with TRBD2 identical over 12 bases. There are 16 residues in the CDR3. With V trimmed by 6 bases and J by 8 bases, 11 bases remained unmatched. In germline, CDR1 is SGHVS, CDR2 FQNEAQ.